These T cell receptor beta chains were read from a single sample in a study of shared clonotypes between healthy human individuals. Assay: immunoSEQ multiplex PCR; the TCRdb copy retains only in-frame clones and omits some. The repertoire holds about 1 million clones, with about 75% as singletons. Material for sequencing was memory CD4+ T cells sorted from blood. Receptors were obtained from a man aged 18-30 years in good health. The CDR3 runs from the conserved cysteine through the conserved F or W. The order of the fields is J gene, D gene, V gene, CDR3 DNA, CDR3 protein. The D gene is left open where the match is weak.

>TRBJ2-2|-|TRBV11-3
TGTGCCAGCAGCTTGGGGGGTGAAGCCGGGGAGCTGTTTTTT
CASSLGGEAGELFF
>TRBJ1-1|-|TRBV15
TGTGCCACCAGCAGAGACCGCAAGGATAACACTGAAGCTTTCTTT
CATSRDRKDNTEAFF
>TRBJ1-1|-|TRBV30
TGTGCCTGGAGGCAAGAGACATTTAACACTGAAGCTTTCTTT
CAWRQETFNTEAFF
>TRBJ2-7|-|TRBV5-1
TGCGCCAGCAGCCCCGGATTGGGCCCAATAACCTACGAGCAGTACTTC
CASSPGLGPITYEQYF
>TRBJ2-7|TRBD1|TRBV10-2
TGCGCCAGCAGTGAGTCGAAGAGGGACAGGGGACTCTACGAGCAGTACTTC
CASSESKRDRGLYEQYF
>TRBJ1-1|-|TRBV7-8
TGTGCCAGCAGAACCCAGGAGAACACTGAAGCTTTCTTT
CASRTQENTEAFF
>TRBJ2-1|-|TRBV7-2
TGTGCCAGCAGCTTCCAGGGTTATGAGCAGTTCTTC
CASSFQGYEQFF
>TRBJ1-3|-|TRBV5-1
TGCGCCAGCAGCAGTCAGACGGGGGGCTCTGGAAACACCATATATTTT
CASSSQTGGSGNTIYF
>TRBJ1-4|-|TRBV7-2
TGTGCCAGCAGGCCCGGGACATCGGGATCTGAAAAACTGTTTTTT
CASRPGTSGSEKLFF
>TRBJ1-1|-|TRBV11-2
TGTGCCAGCAGCTTACAATCTTCAGGGCTCCAGGCTTTCTTT
CASSLQSSGLQAFF